This TCR beta chain was found in a study of blood T cells in healthy people across ages. Study-wide points: The fall in TCR beta diversity per million T cells was roughly linear with age. Changes seen in expanded clonotypes were possibly confounded by donor CMV status left unknown.

With a J-beta primer mix and a sample-barcoded 5' primer, a second PCR ran 7 to 11 cycles. Each CDR3 protein is one row after TCRdb ran MiXCR on the 5' RACE reads. The data hold about 1.7 million distinct CDR3 sequences, with 28% observed a single time. Extracted total RNA amounted to at least 5.5 micrograms for each sample. As to this clonotype: Antigen unknown.

The CDR3 is 15 residues long. V was cut by 2 bases and J by 5 bases, with 15 bases left in between. Germline V gives CDR1 MGHRA, CDR2 YSYEKL. The chain recombines TRBV4-1 with TRBJ1-1; D is ambiguous. This receptor was obtained from a woman aged 30 to 39 in good health. Input material: blood. The DNA for the CDR3 is TGCGCCAGCAGCCAAATCCAGCAAAGCGGGACTGAAGCTTTCTTT. Its protein product is CASSQIQQSGTEAFF.